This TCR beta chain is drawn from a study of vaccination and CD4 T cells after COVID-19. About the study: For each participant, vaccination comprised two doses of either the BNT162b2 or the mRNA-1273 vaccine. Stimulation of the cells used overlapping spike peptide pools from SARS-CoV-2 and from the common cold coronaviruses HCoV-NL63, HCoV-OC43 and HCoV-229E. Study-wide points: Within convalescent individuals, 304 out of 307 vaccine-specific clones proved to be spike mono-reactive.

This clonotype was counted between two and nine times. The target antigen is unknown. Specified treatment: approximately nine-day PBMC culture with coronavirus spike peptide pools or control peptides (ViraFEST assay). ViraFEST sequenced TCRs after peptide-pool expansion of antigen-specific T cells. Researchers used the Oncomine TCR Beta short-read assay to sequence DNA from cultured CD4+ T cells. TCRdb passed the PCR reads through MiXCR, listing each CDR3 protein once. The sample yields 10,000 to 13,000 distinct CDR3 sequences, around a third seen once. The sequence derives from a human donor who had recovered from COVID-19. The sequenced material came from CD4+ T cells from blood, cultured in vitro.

The CDR3 region has the DNA TGTGCCAGCAGGGGGACTAGCGGGGCCTACGAGCAGTACTTC. Its translation is CASRGTSGAYEQYF. The chain is built from TRBV2 and TRBJ2-7, with 13 nucleotides matching TRBD2. Germline CDR1 reads SNHLY; CDR2 reads FYNNEI. The length of the CDR3 is 14 residues. V lost 6 bases and J lost 2; bases outside the gene matches: 1.